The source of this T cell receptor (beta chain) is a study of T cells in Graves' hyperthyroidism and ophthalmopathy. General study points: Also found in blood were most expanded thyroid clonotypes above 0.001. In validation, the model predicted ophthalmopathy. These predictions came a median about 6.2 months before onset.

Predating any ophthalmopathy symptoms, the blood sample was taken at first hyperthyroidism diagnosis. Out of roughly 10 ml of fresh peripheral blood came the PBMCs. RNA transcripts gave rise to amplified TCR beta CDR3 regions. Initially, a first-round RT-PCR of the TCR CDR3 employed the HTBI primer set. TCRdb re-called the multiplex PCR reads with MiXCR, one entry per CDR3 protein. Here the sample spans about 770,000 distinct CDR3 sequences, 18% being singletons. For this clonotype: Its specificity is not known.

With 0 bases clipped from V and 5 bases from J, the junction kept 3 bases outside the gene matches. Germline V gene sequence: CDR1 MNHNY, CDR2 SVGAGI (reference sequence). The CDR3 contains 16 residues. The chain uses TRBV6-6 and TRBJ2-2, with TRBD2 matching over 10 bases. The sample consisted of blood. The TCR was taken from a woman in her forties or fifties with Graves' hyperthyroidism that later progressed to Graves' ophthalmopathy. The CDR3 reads CASSYSGLAATGELFF. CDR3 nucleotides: TGTGCCAGCAGTTACTCCGGACTAGCGGCTACCGGGGAGCTGTTTTTT.